Each of the 17 T cell receptor beta chains below was sequenced from the same sample in a study of blood T cell dynamics during melanoma immunotherapy (dated by TCRdb to the early 2020s). The sample's time point label is to be understood as: pre-treatment baseline. The library relied on the immunoSEQ multiplex PCR assay. TCRdb holds this immuneACCESS table with in-frame rearrangements only. Some clones are missing; in checked studies, unresolved V genes explain under half, and the rest has no known cause. Recorded for this sample are roughly 10,000 clones; 75% to 90% of them occurred a single time. The ten largest clones represent about 19% of the sample. The input for sequencing was blood, taken from a patient treated with checkpoint blockade. The source is a human donor with melanoma.

The chain recombines TRBV7-8 with TRBJ1-1; 7 bases match TRBD1. The V segment lost 0 bases and the J segment 0 bases; nucleotides outside the gene matches: 4. The length of the CDR3 is 16 residues. Germline loops: CDR1 SGHVS, CDR2 FQNEAQ. Here the CDR3 DNA reads TGTGCCAGCAGCTTAGCTATGACAGGGCTGAACACTGAAGCTTTCTTT. Its protein is CASSLAMTGLNTEAFF.

The chain combines TRBV7-3 with TRBJ2-1; TRBD1 is a possible D gene (6 bases). The CDR3 is 16 amino acids. V was clipped by 5 bases and J by 7 bases, with 21 bases between them. Looked up from germline, CDR1 is SGHTA and CDR2 is FQGTGA. CDR3 sequence: CASSQSPGQGWNEQFF. The CDR3 DNA is TGTGCCAGCAGCCAATCCCCGGGGCAGGGGTGGAATGAGCAGTTCTTC.

V usage is TRBV5-1 and J usage is TRBJ2-1; D is possibly TRBD2 (6 bases). The CDR3 loop spans 17 amino acids. Germline loops: CDR1 SGHRS, CDR2 YFSETQ. V was pared by 0 bases and J by 4 bases, with 17 bases between. The CDR3 loop reads CASSLGGASDGYNEQFF. CDR3 DNA: TGCGCCAGCAGCTTGGGGGGTGCTAGCGACGGATACAATGAGCAGTTCTTC. Based on the CDR3 plus reference TRBV5-1 and TRBJ2-1, the full variable domain is KAGVTQTPRYLIKTRGQQVTLSCSPISGHRSVSWYQQTPGQGLQFLFEYFSETQRNKGNFPGRFSGRQFSNSRSEMNVSTLELGDSALYLCASSLGGASDGYNEQFFGPGTRLTVL.

The chain joins TRBV2 to TRBJ1-5; TRBD1 might be the D (5 bases). The V and J ends lost 6 bases and 1 base respectively, with 13 bases between them. The CDR3 runs 15 residues. Germline-derived CDR1 and CDR2 are SNHLY and FYNNEI. CDR3 coding DNA: TGTGCCAGCAGGGGAATCCAGGGAAGCAATCAGCCCCAGCATTTT. It translates to CASRGIQGSNQPQHF.

The chain recombines TRBV18 with TRBJ2-3; D is ambiguous. CDR3 length: 15 amino acids. Germline V lookup: CDR1 KGHSH, CDR2 LQKENI. Trimming shortened V by 3 bases and J by 0 bases, and 10 bases separated the two germline ends. CDR3 DNA: TGTGCCAGCTCACCTCGACGGCCTAGCACAGATACGCAGTATTTT. Translating it yields CASSPRRPSTDTQYF. Complete variable domain (other parts from reference TRBV18 and TRBJ2-3): NAGVMQNPRHLVRRRGQEARLRCSPMKGHSHVYWYRQLPEEGLKFMVYLQKENIIDESGMPKERFSAEFPKEGPSILRIQQVVRGDSAAYFCASSPRRPSTDTQYFGPGTRLTVL.

The rearrangement uses TRBV7-9 and TRBJ1-1; D is uncertain. The germline gives CDR1 SEHNR, CDR2 FQNEAQ (reference sequence). Trimming pared 1 base from V and 7 bases from J, leaving 10 bases between. CDR3 size: 13 residues. The CDR3 coding sequence is TGTGCCAGCAGCTTAGGTGGGGAGAGTGAAGCTTTCTTT. Translated, it gives CASSLGGESEAFF.

The J gene is TRBJ2-7, the V gene TRBV1; the table's D call TRBD2 went unverified against the DNA. TRBV1 is an annotated pseudogene. The length of the CDR3 is 13 residues. CDR3 protein: CTSSQAGGIEQYF. CDR3 coding DNA: TGCACCAGCAGCCAAGCGGGGGGAATCGAGCAGTACTTC.

V gene TRBV2 combines with J gene TRBJ2-5, with D possibly being TRBD2 (6 bases). Trimming removed 4 bases at V and 5 bases at J, with 17 bases between. The CDR3 consists of 15 residues. Germline CDR1 and CDR2: SNHLY and FYNNEI. CDR3 DNA: TGTGCCAGCAGTGCCCCAACTAGCCGTAGGGAGACCCAGTACTTC. Translating gives CASSAPTSRRETQYF.

The chain joins TRBV20-1 to TRBJ1-1; D unclear. Germline CDR1 reads DFQATT; CDR2 reads SNEGSKA (reference sequence). CDR3 length equals 11 residues. CDR3 nucleotides: TGCAGGGCGAACGGGAACACTGAAGCTTTCTTT. Its protein product is CRANGNTEAFF.

This clone showed up just a few times. This chain joins TRBV28 and TRBJ2-1; 10 bases are shared with TRBD2. This CDR3 contains 21 residues. The V gene end was trimmed by 4 bases and the J gene end by 0 bases; junction bases not matched to a gene: 18. Germline CDR1 MDHEN, CDR2 SYDVKM. The CDR3 DNA follows: TGTGCCAGCAGTTACCCTGTTACGGGTCTAGCGGGAGTGTCCTCCTACAATGAGCAGTTCTTC. This gives the protein CASSYPVTGLAGVSSYNEQFF.

The chain uses TRBV11-2 and TRBJ1-1, with D perhaps TRBD1 (6 bases). Germline lookup yields CDR1 SGHAT and CDR2 FQNNGV. The CDR3 sequence is 13 residues long. The V gene lost 2 bases and the J gene lost 5 bases, with 9 bases spanning the gap. The CDR3 here is CASSLQGPTEAFF. The CDR3 nucleotides read TGTGCCAGCAGCTTACAGGGGCCGACTGAAGCTTTCTTT.

By share, this clone ranks as medium-sized. The chain carries TRBV7-2 and TRBJ1-2; D may be TRBD1 (6 bases). The CDR3 is made up of 15 amino acids. Trimming took 3 bases from V and 4 from J, leaving 15 bases between them. Germline values: CDR1 SGHTA, CDR2 FQGNSA. The CDR3 nucleotides are TGTGCCAGCAGCTTGCCTCCTACAGGGACCTATGGCTACACCTTC. This sequence encodes CASSLPPTGTYGYTF. The variable domain in full, with the rest retrieved from reference TRBV7-2 and TRBJ1-2, is GAGVSQSPSNKVTEKGKDVELRCDPISGHTALYWYRQSLGQGLEFLIYFQGNSAPDKSGLPSDRFSAERTGGSVSTLTIQRTQQEDSAVYLCASSLPPTGTYGYTFGSGTRLTVV.

The chain employs TRBV2 and TRBJ1-2; D possibly corresponds to TRBD1 (5 bases). Germline-derived CDR1 and CDR2 are SNHLY and FYNNEI. V dropped 6 bases and J dropped 4 bases, with 12 bases sitting between them. The CDR3 has 13 residues. This CDR3 reads CASSSTVFYGYTF. In nucleotides, the CDR3 is TGTGCCAGCAGCTCGACAGTTTTCTATGGCTACACCTTC.

The chain links TRBV2 to TRBJ2-7; no definite D call. V was shortened by 7 bases and J by 6 bases, with 13 bases between the two germline ends. The CDR3 totals 12 residues. The germline CDR1 and CDR2 sequences are SNHLY and FYNNEI. CDR3 nucleotides: TGTGCCAGCAAAGTGATCGCGGTCGAGCAGTACTTC. Its translation is CASKVIAVEQYF.

The rearrangement links TRBV7-9 to TRBJ2-1; the D is unclear. The V end was cut by 1 base, the J end by 5 bases, with 9 bases between. Per germline, CDR1 SEHNR and CDR2 FQNEAQ (reference sequence). There are 14 residues in the CDR3. CDR3 nucleotides: TGTGCCAGCAGCTTAGGATCCTGGAACAATGAGCAGTTCTTC. Its protein product is CASSLGSWNNEQFF.

The rearrangement links TRBV18 to TRBJ1-6; the match to TRBD1 covers 10 bases. The CDR3 consists of 16 residues. Per germline, CDR1 KGHSH and CDR2 LQKENI. Trimming removed 5 bases from V and 7 bases from J; junction bases left unmatched: 8. The chain's CDR3 is CASSGGTTGGNSPLHF. In nucleotides, the CDR3 is TGTGCCAGCTCAGGGGGTACGACAGGGGGCAATTCACCCCTCCACTTT.

The CDR3 DNA follows: TGCAGCGTTAGGCAATGGGCTAGCGGTGATACCGGGGAGCTGTTTTTT. It is translated as CSVRQWASGDTGELFF. V is TRBV29-1 and J is TRBJ2-2, with 7 bases identical to TRBD2. The CDR3 runs to 16 residues. CDR1 SQVTM and CDR2 ANQGSEA come from the germline V gene. V was pared by 5 bases and J by 5 bases, with 14 bases of the junction left unmatched.